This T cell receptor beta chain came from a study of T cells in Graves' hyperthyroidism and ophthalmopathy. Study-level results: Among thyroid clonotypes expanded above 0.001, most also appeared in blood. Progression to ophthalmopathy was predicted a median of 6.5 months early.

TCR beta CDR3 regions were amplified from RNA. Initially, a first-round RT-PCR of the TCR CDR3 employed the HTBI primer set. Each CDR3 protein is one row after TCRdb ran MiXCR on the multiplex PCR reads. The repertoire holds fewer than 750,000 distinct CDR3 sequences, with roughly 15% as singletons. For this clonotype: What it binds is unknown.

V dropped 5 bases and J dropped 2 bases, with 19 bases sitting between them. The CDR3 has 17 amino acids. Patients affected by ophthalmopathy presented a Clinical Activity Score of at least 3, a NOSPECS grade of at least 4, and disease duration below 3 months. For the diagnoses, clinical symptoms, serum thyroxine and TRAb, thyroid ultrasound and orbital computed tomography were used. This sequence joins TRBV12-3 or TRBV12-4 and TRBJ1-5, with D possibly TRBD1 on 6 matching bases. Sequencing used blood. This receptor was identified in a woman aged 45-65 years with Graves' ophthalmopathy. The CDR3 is CASSPNLQGFGNQPQHF. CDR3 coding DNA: TGTGCCAGCAGTCCGAACCTACAGGGATTTGGCAATCAGCCCCAGCATTTT.